The T cell receptor beta chain described here comes from a study of regulatory T cells in long-lasting Graves disease. Germline assignment: CDR1 LNHNV and CDR2 YYDKDF (reference sequence). The V gene lost 8 bases and the J gene lost 1 base, with 5 bases spanning the gap. The CDR3 spans 12 residues. TCR beta libraries were built with iRepertoire HTBI primers and Arm-PCR of CDR3 regions. TCRdb redid the calling of the multiplex PCR reads with MiXCR, one entry per CDR3 protein. The sample contains roughly 500,000 distinct CDR3 sequences, under 25% of which appear only once. Time point: persistent/refractory GD, antithyroid drugs over 5 years with positive TRAb. From RNA extracted from PBMCs, the TCR library was made.

This chain connects TRBV15 to TRBJ2-2; D gene unclear. The source of this sequence is a female donor with Graves disease. This material consisted of peripheral blood mononuclear cells (PBMCs), taken when the disease was refractory, from a patient treated with antithyroid drugs. The CDR3 loop reads CATVGNTGELFF. As DNA, the CDR3 is TGTGCCACCGTCGGGAACACCGGGGAGCTGTTTTTT.